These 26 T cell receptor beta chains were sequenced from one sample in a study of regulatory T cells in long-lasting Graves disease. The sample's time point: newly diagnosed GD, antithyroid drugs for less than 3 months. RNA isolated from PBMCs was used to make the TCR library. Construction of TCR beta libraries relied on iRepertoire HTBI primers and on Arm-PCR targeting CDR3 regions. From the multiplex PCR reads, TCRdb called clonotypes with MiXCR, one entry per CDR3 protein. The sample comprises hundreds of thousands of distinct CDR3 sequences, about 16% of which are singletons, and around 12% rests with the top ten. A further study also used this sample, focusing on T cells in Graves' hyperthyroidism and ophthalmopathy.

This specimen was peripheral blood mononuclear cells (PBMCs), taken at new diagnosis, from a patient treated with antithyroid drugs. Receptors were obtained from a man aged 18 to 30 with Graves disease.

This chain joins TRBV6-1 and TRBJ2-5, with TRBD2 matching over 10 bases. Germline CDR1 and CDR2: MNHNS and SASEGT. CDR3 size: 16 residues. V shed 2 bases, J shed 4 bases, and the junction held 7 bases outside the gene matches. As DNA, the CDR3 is TGTGCCAGCAGTGAACCATTAGCGGGAGGAACAGAGACCCAGTACTTC. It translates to CASSEPLAGGTETQYF.

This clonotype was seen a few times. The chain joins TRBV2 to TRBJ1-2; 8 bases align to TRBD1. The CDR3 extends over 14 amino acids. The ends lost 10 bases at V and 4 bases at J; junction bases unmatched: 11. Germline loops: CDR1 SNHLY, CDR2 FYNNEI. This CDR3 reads CATTLQGDIYGYTF. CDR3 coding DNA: TGTGCCACTACACTACAGGGGGATATCTATGGCTACACCTTC.

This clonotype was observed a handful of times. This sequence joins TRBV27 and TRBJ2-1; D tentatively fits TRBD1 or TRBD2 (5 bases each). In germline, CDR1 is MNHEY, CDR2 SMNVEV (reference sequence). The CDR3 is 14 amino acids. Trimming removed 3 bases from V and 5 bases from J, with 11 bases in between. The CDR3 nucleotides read TGTGCCAGCAGTTTCTTGGGGGACCACAATGAGCAGTTCTTC. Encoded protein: CASSFLGDHNEQFF.

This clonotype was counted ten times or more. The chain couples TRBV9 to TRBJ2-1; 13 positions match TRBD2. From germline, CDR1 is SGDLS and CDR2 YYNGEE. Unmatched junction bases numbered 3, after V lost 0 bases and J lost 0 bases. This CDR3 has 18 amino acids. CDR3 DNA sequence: TGTGCCAGCAGCGTAGAGGGACTAGCGGGATCCTCCTACAATGAGCAGTTCTTC. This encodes CASSVEGLAGSSYNEQFF.

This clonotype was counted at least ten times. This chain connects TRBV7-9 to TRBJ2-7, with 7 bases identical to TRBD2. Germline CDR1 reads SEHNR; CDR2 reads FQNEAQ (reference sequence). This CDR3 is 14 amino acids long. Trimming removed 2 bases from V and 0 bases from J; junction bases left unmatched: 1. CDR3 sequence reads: CASSLSGTSYEQYF. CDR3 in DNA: TGTGCCAGCAGCTTAAGCGGGACCTCCTACGAGCAGTACTTC.

Here the CDR3 DNA reads TGTGCCAGCAGTCCCGGGACAGGGTGGTCTTACGAGCAGTACTTC. Protein sequence: CASSPGTGWSYEQYF. The chain employs TRBV27 and TRBJ2-7, with 9 nucleotides matching TRBD1. The trim removed 5 bases at V and 4 bases at J, leaving 9 bases unmatched. Germline-derived CDR1 and CDR2 are MNHEY and SMNVEV (reference sequence). CDR3 length equals 15 residues.

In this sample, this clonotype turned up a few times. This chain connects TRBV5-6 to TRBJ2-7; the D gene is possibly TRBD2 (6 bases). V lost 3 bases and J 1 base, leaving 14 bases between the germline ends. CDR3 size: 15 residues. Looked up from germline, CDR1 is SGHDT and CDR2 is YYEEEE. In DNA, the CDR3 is TGTGCCAGCAGCTCCACCGACGGGACTTCCTACGAGCAGTACTTC. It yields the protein CASSSTDGTSYEQYF.

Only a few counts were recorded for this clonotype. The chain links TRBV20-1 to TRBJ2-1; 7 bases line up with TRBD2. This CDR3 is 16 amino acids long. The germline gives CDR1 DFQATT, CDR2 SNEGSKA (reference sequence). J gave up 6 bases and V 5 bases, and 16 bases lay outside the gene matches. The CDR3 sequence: CSADPPTSSSSNEQFF. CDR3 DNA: TGCAGTGCTGACCCTCCGACTAGCTCATCCAGCAATGAGCAGTTCTTC.

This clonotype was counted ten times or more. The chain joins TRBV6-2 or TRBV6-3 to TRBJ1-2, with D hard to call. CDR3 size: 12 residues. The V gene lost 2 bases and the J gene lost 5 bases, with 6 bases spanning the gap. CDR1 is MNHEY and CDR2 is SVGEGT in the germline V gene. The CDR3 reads CASSYEDYGYTF. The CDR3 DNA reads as TGTGCCAGCAGTTACGAAGATTATGGCTACACCTTC.

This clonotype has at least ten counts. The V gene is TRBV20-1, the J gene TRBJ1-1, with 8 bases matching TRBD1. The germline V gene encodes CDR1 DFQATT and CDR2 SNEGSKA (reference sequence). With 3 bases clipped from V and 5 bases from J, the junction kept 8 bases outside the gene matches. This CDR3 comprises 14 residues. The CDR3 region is CSARGGQGRTEAFF. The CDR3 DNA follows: TGCAGTGCTAGGGGTGGACAGGGAAGGACTGAAGCTTTCTTT.

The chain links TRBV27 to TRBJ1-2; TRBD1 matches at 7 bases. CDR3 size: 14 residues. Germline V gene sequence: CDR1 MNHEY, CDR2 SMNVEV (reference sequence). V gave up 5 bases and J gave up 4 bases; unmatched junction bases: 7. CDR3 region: CASSPGTVIYGYTF. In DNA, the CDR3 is TGTGCCAGCAGTCCCGGGACAGTCATCTATGGCTACACCTTC.

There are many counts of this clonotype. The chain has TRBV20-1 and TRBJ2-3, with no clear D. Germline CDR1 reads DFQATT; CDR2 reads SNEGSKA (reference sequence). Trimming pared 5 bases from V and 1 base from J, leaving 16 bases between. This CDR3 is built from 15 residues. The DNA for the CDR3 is TGCAGTGCTGGCCCCCCCTACGGCGGCACAGATACGCAGTATTTT. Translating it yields CSAGPPYGGTDTQYF.

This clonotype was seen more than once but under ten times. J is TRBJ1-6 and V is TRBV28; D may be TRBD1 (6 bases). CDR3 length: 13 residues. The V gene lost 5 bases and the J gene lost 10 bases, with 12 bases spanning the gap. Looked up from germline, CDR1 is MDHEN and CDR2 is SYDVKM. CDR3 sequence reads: CASSRQGYSPLHF. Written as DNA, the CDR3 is TGTGCCAGCAGTAGGCAGGGGTACTCACCCCTCCACTTT.

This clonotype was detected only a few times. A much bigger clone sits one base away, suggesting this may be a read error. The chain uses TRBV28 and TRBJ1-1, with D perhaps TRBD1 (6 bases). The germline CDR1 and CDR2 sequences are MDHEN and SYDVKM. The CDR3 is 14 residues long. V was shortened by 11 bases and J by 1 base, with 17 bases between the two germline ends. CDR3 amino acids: CACGDIVGNTEAFF. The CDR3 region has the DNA TGTGCCTGCGGGGACATAGTGGGGAACACTGAAGCTTTCTTT.

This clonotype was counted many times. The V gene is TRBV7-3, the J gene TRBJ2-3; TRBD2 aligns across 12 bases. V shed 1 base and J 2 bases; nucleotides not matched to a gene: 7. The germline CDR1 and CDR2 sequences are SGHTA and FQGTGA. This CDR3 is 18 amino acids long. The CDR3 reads CASSLKLLAGGYTDTQYF. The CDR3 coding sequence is TGTGCCAGCAGCTTAAAGCTCCTAGCGGGAGGGTACACAGATACGCAGTATTTT.

CDR3 loop: CASRSGPREGDTQYF. CDR3 coding DNA: TGTGCCAGCAGGTCAGGGCCCAGGGAGGGAGATACGCAGTATTTT. The chain links TRBV12-3 or TRBV12-4 to TRBJ2-3; 7 bases fit TRBD2. J gave up 5 bases and V 6 bases, and 11 bases lay outside the gene matches. The CDR3 runs to 15 residues.

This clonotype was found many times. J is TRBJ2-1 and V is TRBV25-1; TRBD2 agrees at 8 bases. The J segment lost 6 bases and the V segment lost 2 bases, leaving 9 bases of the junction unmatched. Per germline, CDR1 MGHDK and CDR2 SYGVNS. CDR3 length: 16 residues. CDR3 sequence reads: CASSESWAGGANEQFF. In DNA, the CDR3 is TGTGCCAGCAGTGAAAGCTGGGCGGGGGGAGCCAATGAGCAGTTCTTC.

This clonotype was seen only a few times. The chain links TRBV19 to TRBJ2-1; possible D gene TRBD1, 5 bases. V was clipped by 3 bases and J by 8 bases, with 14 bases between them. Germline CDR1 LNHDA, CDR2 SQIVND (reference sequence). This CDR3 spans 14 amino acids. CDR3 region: CASSISGRRDEQFF. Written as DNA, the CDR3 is TGTGCCAGTAGTATCTCAGGGCGGCGAGATGAGCAGTTCTTC.

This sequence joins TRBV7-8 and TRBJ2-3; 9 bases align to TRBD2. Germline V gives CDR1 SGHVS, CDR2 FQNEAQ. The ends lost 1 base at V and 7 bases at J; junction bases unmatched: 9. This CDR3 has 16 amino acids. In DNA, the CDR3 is TGTGCCAGCAGCTTAGTCCTTGCGGGAGGGCCGAATACGCAGTATTTT. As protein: CASSLVLAGGPNTQYF.

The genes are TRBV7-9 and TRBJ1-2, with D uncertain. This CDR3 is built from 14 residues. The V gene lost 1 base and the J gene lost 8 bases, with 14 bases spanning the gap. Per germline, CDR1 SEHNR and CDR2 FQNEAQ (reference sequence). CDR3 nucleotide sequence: TGTGCCAGCAGCTTAGAACACCAACCCCACGGCTACACCTTC. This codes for CASSLEHQPHGYTF.

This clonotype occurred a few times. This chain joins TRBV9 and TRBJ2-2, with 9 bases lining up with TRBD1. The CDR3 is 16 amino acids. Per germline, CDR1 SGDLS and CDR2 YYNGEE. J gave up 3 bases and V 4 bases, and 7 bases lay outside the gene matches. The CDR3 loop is CASSPQGTGYTGELFF. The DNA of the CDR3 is TGTGCCAGCAGCCCTCAGGGGACAGGGTACACCGGGGAGCTGTTTTTT.

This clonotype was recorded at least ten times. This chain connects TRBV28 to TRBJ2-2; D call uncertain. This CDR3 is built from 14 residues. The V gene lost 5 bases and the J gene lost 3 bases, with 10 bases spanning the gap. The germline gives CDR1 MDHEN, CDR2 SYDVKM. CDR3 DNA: TGTGCCAGCAGTGAGAACAGATACACCGGGGAGCTGTTTTTT. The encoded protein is CASSENRYTGELFF.

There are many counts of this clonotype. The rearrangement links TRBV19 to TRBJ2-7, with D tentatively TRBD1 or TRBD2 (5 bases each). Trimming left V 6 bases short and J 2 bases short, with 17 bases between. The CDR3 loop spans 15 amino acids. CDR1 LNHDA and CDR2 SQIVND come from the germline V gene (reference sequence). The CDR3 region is CASSYGAGRAYEQYF. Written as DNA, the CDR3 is TGTGCCAGTAGCTACGGGGCAGGACGGGCCTACGAGCAGTACTTC.

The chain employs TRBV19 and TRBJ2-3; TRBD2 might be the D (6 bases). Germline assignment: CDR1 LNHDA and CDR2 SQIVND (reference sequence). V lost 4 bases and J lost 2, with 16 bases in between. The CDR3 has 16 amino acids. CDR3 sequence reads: CASSTRIAEITDTQYF. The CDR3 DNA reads TGTGCCAGTAGTACCCGGATAGCGGAGATCACAGATACGCAGTATTTT.

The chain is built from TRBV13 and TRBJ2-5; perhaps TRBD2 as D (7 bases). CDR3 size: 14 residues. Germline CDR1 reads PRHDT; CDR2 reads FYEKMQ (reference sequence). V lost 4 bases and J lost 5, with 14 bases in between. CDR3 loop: CASSSIRGAETQYF. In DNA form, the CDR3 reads TGTGCCAGCAGCTCGATCCGGGGGGCGGAGACCCAGTACTTC.

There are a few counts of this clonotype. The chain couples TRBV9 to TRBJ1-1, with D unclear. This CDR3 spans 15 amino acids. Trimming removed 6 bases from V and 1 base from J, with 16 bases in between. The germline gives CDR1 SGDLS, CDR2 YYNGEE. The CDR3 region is CASTRGWAANTEAFF. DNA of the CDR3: TGTGCCAGCACTCGCGGGTGGGCAGCGAACACTGAAGCTTTCTTT.